One sample yielded the 3 T cell receptor beta chains listed below, sequenced in a study of CD8+ T cells in alopecia areata. Documented treatment: oral pan-JAK inhibitor, 5-10 mg twice daily. TCR sequencing used cDNA made by reverse transcription of extracted RNA. TCRdb's table, derived via immunoSEQ multiplex PCR, lists solely in-frame clones and lacks some. The data show 95,000 to 120,000 clones, with 45% to 65% seen just once and roughly 3.5% held by the top ten. Source: CD4+ T cells sorted from blood, taken at week 24, from a patient treated with tofacitinib. The receptors shown here come from a human donor with alopecia areata.

The J gene is TRBJ1-5, the V gene TRBV19; D gene ambiguous. This CDR3 is 14 amino acids long. CDR1 and CDR2 (germline): LNHDA, SQIVND (reference sequence). Trimming pared 9 bases from V and 0 bases from J, leaving 12 bases between. As DNA, the CDR3 is TGTGCCAGCTCCCCGAGTAATAGCAATCAGCCCCAGCATTTT. Protein product: CASSPSNSNQPQHF. Variable domain in full (rest from reference TRBV19 and TRBJ1-5): DGGITQSPKYLFRKEGQNVTLSCEQNLNHDAMYWYRQDPGQGLRLIYYSQIVNDFQKGDIAEGYSVSREKKESFPLTVTSAQKNPTAFYLCASSPSNSNQPQHFGDGTRLSIL.

The rearrangement joins TRBV29-1 to TRBJ1-6, with unresolved D. Germline V gene data show CDR1 as SQVTM and CDR2 as ANQGSEA. This CDR3 spans 13 amino acids. The V end was cut by 4 bases, the J end by 1 base, with 5 bases between. CDR3 residues: CSVGYSYNSPLHF. The CDR3 coding sequence is TGCAGCGTTGGATATTCCTATAATTCACCCCTCCACTTT.

This chain links TRBV6-1 with TRBJ2-1; 11 positions match TRBD2. The CDR3 is 15 residues long. Losses at the gene ends were 6 bases for V and 3 bases for J; bases not matched to a gene: 4. The germline V gene has CDR1 MNHNS and CDR2 SASEGT. CDR3: CASSGLAGFYNEQFF. Written as DNA, the CDR3 is TGTGCCAGCAGCGGACTAGCGGGTTTCTACAATGAGCAGTTCTTC.